The TCR beta chain described here comes from a study of shared clonotypes between healthy human individuals. Points from the study as a whole: Among non-shared clonotypes, generation probabilities were lower than among those shared by all four donors.

For each subset, genomic DNA was distributed in equal portions over several immunoSEQ plates. The data were produced by immunoSEQ multiplex PCR, yet TCRdb's version contains in-frame clones alone and is incomplete. The table records over a million clones, around 95% of them present only once. About this clone: The antigen is unknown.

Trimming left V 5 bases short and J 4 bases short, with 12 bases between. The CDR3 sequence is 14 residues long. CDR1 is LNHDA, CDR2 SQIVND, per germline (reference sequence). The TCR sequence derives from a man aged 25-45 years in good health. The specimen was naive CD4+ T cells sorted from blood. Subset specified: CD45RA+ positively selected. The genes are TRBV19 and TRBJ1-5; weak D call: TRBD1 (6 bases). DNA of the CDR3: TGTGCCAGTAGTTTGACAGGAAAGAATCAGCCCCAGCATTTT. Protein product: CASSLTGKNQPQHF.